What follows are 26 T cell receptor beta chains derived from one specimen sequenced in a study of PD-L1 blockade in urothelial cancer. The assay was immunoSEQ multiplex PCR, and TCRdb's table has in-frame clones only and misses some. The table lists approximately 100,000 clones, about 90% of them singletons. Sequences were derived from PBMCs, sampled around atezolizumab (anti-PD-L1) treatment. The receptors originated from a woman of 80 years or more with urothelial cancer.

V gene TRBV28 combines with J gene TRBJ1-4, with a tentative D call TRBD1 (5 bases). CDR1 and CDR2 from the germline V gene are MDHEN and SYDVKM. The CDR3 is 15 residues long. V lost 4 bases and J lost 5, with 14 bases in between. DNA of the CDR3: TGTGCCAGCAGTTCCCCACGGGGGGTGAATGAAAAACTGTTTTTT. Protein product: CASSSPRGVNEKLFF.

This sequence joins TRBV2 and TRBJ2-7; D not certain. The CDR3 runs to 12 residues. V lost 6 bases to trimming and J lost 4 bases, with 10 bases between them. CDR1 is SNHLY and CDR2 is FYNNEI in the germline V gene. The CDR3 DNA reads as TGTGCCAGCAGGCTCGAAACATACGAGCAGTACTTC. Translating gives CASRLETYEQYF.

This chain joins TRBV5-1 and TRBJ2-1, with a possible D match to TRBD2 (5 bases). CDR1 SGHRS and CDR2 YFSETQ come from the germline V gene. The ends were cut back, 2 bases at V and 3 bases at J, with 9 bases in the middle. The CDR3 is 14 amino acids. The CDR3 DNA reads TGCGCCAGCAGCTTCGACTATTTCTACAATGAGCAGTTCTTC. Its protein product is CASSFDYFYNEQFF.

The rearrangement links TRBV28 to TRBJ1-5, with D unresolved. The germline V gene encodes CDR1 MDHEN and CDR2 SYDVKM. The V end lost 5 bases, the J end lost 3 bases, and 11 bases lay between the germline ends. There are 14 residues in the CDR3. Written as DNA, the CDR3 is TGTGCCAGCAGTCCGATCTCTAACAATCAGCCCCAGCATTTT. Protein: CASSPISNNQPQHF.

The chain links TRBV19 to TRBJ1-5, with 11 bases identical to TRBD1. There are 16 residues in the CDR3. Germline CDR1 reads LNHDA; CDR2 reads SQIVND (reference sequence). V was clipped by 2 bases and J by 7 bases; unmatched bases: 7. The CDR3: CASSITGTGGRQPQHF. The CDR3 coding sequence is TGTGCCAGTAGTATAACCGGGACAGGGGGGCGGCAGCCCCAGCATTTT.

The V and J genes are TRBV6-1 and TRBJ2-2, with 8 bases lining up with TRBD1. V dropped 0 bases and J dropped 7; count of bases not matched to a gene: 7. This CDR3 is 16 amino acids long. Germline CDR1 MNHNS, CDR2 SASEGT. The CDR3 DNA follows: TGTGCCAGCAGTGAAGCGGACAGGGTGGGAGGCGGGGAGCTGTTTTTT. It specifies CASSEADRVGGGELFF.

The chain uses TRBV9 and TRBJ2-2; 11 bases line up with TRBD2. This CDR3 has 18 amino acids. Looked up from germline, CDR1 is SGDLS and CDR2 is YYNGEE. Losses at the gene ends were 2 bases for V and 8 bases for J; bases not matched to a gene: 14. The CDR3 sequence is CASSVSSSGRRHGGELFF. The CDR3 nucleotides read TGTGCCAGCAGCGTGAGCTCTAGCGGGAGGCGTCATGGTGGGGAGCTGTTTTTT. Full variable domain (rest looked up from reference TRBV9 and TRBJ2-2): DSGVTQTPKHLITATGQRVTLRCSPRSGDLSVYWYQQSLDQGLQFLIQYYNGEERAKGNILERFSAQQFPDLHSELNLSSLELGDSALYFCASSVSSSGRRHGGELFFGEGSRLTVL.

This chain uses TRBV2 with TRBJ2-1; 9 bases map to TRBD2. This CDR3 comprises 18 residues. Looked up from germline, CDR1 is SNHLY and CDR2 is FYNNEI. V shed 0 bases and J 0 bases; nucleotides not matched to a gene: 6. The CDR3 bases are TGTGCCAGCAGTGAAGCACGGTATAGCGGGAGCTCCTACAATGAGCAGTTCTTC. It is translated as CASSEARYSGSSYNEQFF.

This chain's CDR3 is CASSTTGGPYEQYF. The CDR3 DNA is TGTGCCAGCAGCACGACAGGGGGCCCCTACGAGCAGTACTTC. The chain links TRBV7-2 to TRBJ2-7, with 10 bases that match TRBD1. There are 14 residues in the CDR3. The V gene's germline CDR1 is SGHTA and CDR2 FQGNSA. With 5 bases clipped from V and 2 bases from J, the junction kept 3 bases outside the gene matches.

The chain has TRBV9 and TRBJ2-2, with 9 bases that match TRBD2. Germline trimming cut 0 bases from V and 4 bases from J; bases unmatched to any gene: 13. The CDR3 is 19 residues long. CDR1 is SGDLS and CDR2 is YYNGEE in the germline V gene. The chain's CDR3 is CASSVVPVGGRATTGELFF. The CDR3 DNA follows: TGTGCCAGCAGCGTAGTGCCGGTCGGCGGGAGGGCTACCACCGGGGAGCTGTTTTTT.

The chain combines TRBV6-6 with TRBJ2-5; perhaps TRBD1 as D (6 bases). The V end lost 2 bases, the J end lost 5 bases, and 15 bases lay between the germline ends. The CDR3 totals 15 residues. The V gene's germline CDR1 is MNHNY and CDR2 SVGAGI (reference sequence). CDR3 amino acids: CASSYPARGAETQYF. The CDR3 DNA is TGTGCCAGCAGTTACCCAGCCAGGGGAGCGGAGACCCAGTACTTC.

This clone was seen at least ten times. This chain links TRBV2 with TRBJ2-7; 7 bases match TRBD1. Germline V gene sequence: CDR1 SNHLY, CDR2 FYNNEI. The CDR3 has 15 amino acids. The V and J ends lost 4 bases and 3 bases, in that order; junction bases with no gene match: 9. CDR3 region: CASSGQGKGVYEQYF. The CDR3 DNA is TGTGCCAGCAGTGGACAGGGAAAGGGGGTCTACGAGCAGTACTTC. Drawing the rest from reference TRBV2 and TRBJ2-7, the complete variable domain is EPEVTQTPSHQVTQMGQEVILRCVPISNHLYFYWYRQILGQKVEFLVSFYNNEISEKSEIFDDQFSVERPDGSNFTLKIRSTKLEDSAMYFCASSGQGKGVYEQYFGPGTRLTVT.

This chain uses TRBV9 with TRBJ2-1; 14 bases line up with TRBD2. The CDR3 consists of 16 residues. Germline CDR1 is SGDLS and CDR2 is YYNGEE. J lost 8 bases, V lost 0 bases, and 4 bases had no gene match. Written as DNA, the CDR3 is TGTGCCAGCAGCGTAGGGGGACTAGCGGGAGTCGATGAGCAGTTCTTC. Translated: CASSVGGLAGVDEQFF.

In nucleotides, the CDR3 is TGTGCCTGGAGTCCGCGGGGGGGGTTGGGGAATGAGCAGTTCTTC. Translated, it gives CAWSPRGGLGNEQFF. The chain has TRBV30 and TRBJ2-1, with TRBD2 identical over 9 bases. The trim removed 2 bases at V and 7 bases at J, leaving 9 bases unmatched. Germline CDR1 and CDR2: GTSNPN and SVGIG (reference sequence). There are 15 residues in the CDR3.

CDR3 DNA sequence: TGTGCCAGCGCCTTAACCGGGACAGCGAACACCGGGGAGCTGTTTTTT. Translation gives CASALTGTANTGELFF. The chain carries TRBV5-4 and TRBJ2-2; 7 bases are a match to TRBD1. The germline V gene has CDR1 SGHNT and CDR2 YYREEE (reference sequence). The J segment lost 0 bases and the V segment lost 7 bases, leaving 9 bases of the junction unmatched. This CDR3 is built from 16 residues.

The gene calls are TRBV5-4 and TRBJ2-5; D possibly corresponds to TRBD2 (6 bases). The CDR3 is made up of 15 amino acids. The germline CDR1 and CDR2 sequences are SGHNT and YYREEE (reference sequence). Between the trimmed V and J ends, which lost 4 bases and 5 bases, there was a span of 18 bases. This CDR3 reads CASSSRTTVGETQYF. CDR3 nucleotides: TGTGCCAGCAGCAGTAGGACTACCGTCGGGGAGACCCAGTACTTC. Full variable domain (rest looked up from reference TRBV5-4 and TRBJ2-5): ETGVTQSPTHLIKTRGQQVTLRCSSQSGHNTVSWYQQALGQGPQFIFQYYREEENGRGNFPPRFSGLQFPNYSSELNVNALELDDSALYLCASSSRTTVGETQYFGPGTRLLVL.

Only one count was recorded for this clone. The rearrangement joins TRBV5-4 to TRBJ2-7, with TRBD2 matching over 7 bases. The V segment lost 1 base and the J segment 5 bases; nucleotides outside the gene matches: 9. Germline CDR1 and CDR2: SGHNT and YYREEE (reference sequence). The CDR3 sequence is 15 residues long. CDR3 nucleotide sequence: TGTGCCAGCAGCTTGAACACGGCGGGGGTAAACGAGCAGTACTTC. Its translation: CASSLNTAGVNEQYF. The full variable domain, completed using reference TRBV5-4 and TRBJ2-7, is ETGVTQSPTHLIKTRGQQVTLRCSSQSGHNTVSWYQQALGQGPQFIFQYYREEENGRGNFPPRFSGLQFPNYSSELNVNALELDDSALYLCASSLNTAGVNEQYFGPGTRLTVT.

The CDR3 sequence is CASRRAWRGSYEQYF. The CDR3 nucleotides read TGTGCCAGCAGACGCGCCTGGCGGGGCAGCTACGAGCAGTACTTC. This chain uses TRBV27 with TRBJ2-7; TRBD2 might be the D (6 bases). Germline V gene sequence: CDR1 MNHEY, CDR2 SMNVEV (reference sequence). Trimming pared 6 bases from V and 3 bases from J, leaving 18 bases between. The CDR3 is 15 residues long.

J is TRBJ2-1 and V is TRBV2, with a possible D match to TRBD1 (5 bases). This CDR3 region has 14 residues. Germline CDR1 SNHLY, CDR2 FYNNEI. V was shortened by 3 bases and J by 7 bases, with 13 bases between the two germline ends. The CDR3 nucleotides read TGTGCCAGCAGTGACTTAGCAGGGTCGAATGAGCAGTTCTTC. This translates into CASSDLAGSNEQFF. The full variable domain, with the rest looked up from reference TRBV2 and TRBJ2-1, is EPEVTQTPSHQVTQMGQEVILRCVPISNHLYFYWYRQILGQKVEFLVSFYNNEISEKSEIFDDQFSVERPDGSNFTLKIRSTKLEDSAMYFCASSDLAGSNEQFFGPGTRLTVL.

The CDR3 loop reads CASSVRRVFTGELFF. The CDR3 DNA is TGTGCCAGCAGTGTTCGCAGGGTTTTTACCGGGGAGCTGTTTTTT. The chain joins TRBV2 to TRBJ2-2, with a weak D call TRBD1 (5 bases). The CDR3 is 15 amino acids. From germline, CDR1 is SNHLY and CDR2 FYNNEI. Between the trimmed V and J ends, which lost 4 bases and 5 bases, there was a span of 14 bases.

A word on this clone: Other DNA sequences in the sample encode the same CDR3. This chain uses TRBV28 with TRBJ1-5; TRBD1 might be the D (5 bases). This CDR3 comprises 14 residues. Germline-derived CDR1 and CDR2 are MDHEN and SYDVKM. V shed 5 bases and J shed 0 bases, with 8 bases lying between them. CDR3 protein: CASSPGGSNQPQHF. In DNA form, the CDR3 reads TGTGCCAGCAGTCCCGGGGGTAGCAATCAGCCCCAGCATTTT.

This clone was counted between two and nine times. The chain combines TRBV4-1 with TRBJ1-5; D uncertain. The length of the CDR3 is 15 residues. Trimming left V 1 base short and J 4 bases short, with 11 bases between. The germline gives CDR1 MGHRA, CDR2 YSYEKL. The CDR3 here is CASSQGLQLNQPQHF. In nucleotides, the CDR3 is TGCGCCAGCAGCCAAGGATTACAACTAAATCAGCCCCAGCATTTT.

The chain is built from TRBV6-1 and TRBJ1-5; D gene ambiguous. From germline, CDR1 is MNHNS and CDR2 SASEGT. This CDR3 region has 16 residues. Trimming removed 2 bases at V and 0 bases at J, with 11 bases between. This chain's CDR3 is CASSERGSYSNQPQHF. CDR3 coding DNA: TGTGCCAGCAGTGAAAGAGGCAGCTATAGCAATCAGCCCCAGCATTTT.

The V gene is TRBV5-1, the J gene TRBJ2-3, with TRBD2 matching over 11 bases. The trim removed 4 bases at V and 3 bases at J, leaving 10 bases unmatched. The V gene's germline CDR1 is SGHRS and CDR2 YFSETQ. This CDR3 has 17 residues. CDR3 protein: CASSPTGASGRTDTQYF. The DNA of the CDR3 is TGCGCCAGCAGCCCTACCGGGGCTAGCGGGAGGACAGATACGCAGTATTTT. Full variable domain (remainder filled in from reference TRBV5-1 and TRBJ2-3): KAGVTQTPRYLIKTRGQQVTLSCSPISGHRSVSWYQQTPGQGLQFLFEYFSETQRNKGNFPGRFSGRQFSNSRSEMNVSTLELGDSALYLCASSPTGASGRTDTQYFGPGTRLTVL.

V gene TRBV27 combines with J gene TRBJ1-5, with TRBD1 matching 7 bases. V lost 5 bases to trimming and J lost 1 base; unmatched junction nucleotides: 8. CDR1 is MNHEY and CDR2 is SMNVEV in the germline V gene (reference sequence). The CDR3 consists of 16 residues. DNA of the CDR3: TGTGCCAGCAGTGCTGGGACAGCCTTGAGCAATCAGCCCCAGCATTTT. This sequence encodes CASSAGTALSNQPQHF.

V is TRBV11-1 and J is TRBJ2-3; weak D call: TRBD2 (6 bases). Per the germline V gene, CDR1 is SGHAT and CDR2 is FQDESV (reference sequence). Trimming removed 6 bases at V and 5 bases at J, with 15 bases between. The CDR3 loop spans 14 amino acids. CDR3 bases: TGTGCCAGCAGTTTAAAGGACTACATAGATACGCAGTATTTT. It encodes CASSLKDYIDTQYF.